These 22 T cell receptor beta chains were all obtained from the same sample, sequenced in a study of glioma-infiltrating T cells. TCR alpha and beta CDR3 regions were amplified from RNA using iRepertoire nested multiplex PCR. MiXCR, run by TCRdb on the multiplex PCR reads, gives a single entry per CDR3 protein. The data hold roughly 120,000 distinct CDR3 sequences, with about 25% observed a single time. Specimen: glioma tissue, nonneoplastic brain tissue, or PBMCs (not recorded which). Every receptor here comes from a human donor with low-grade glioma or glioblastoma, undergoing nonglioma brain surgery, or in good health (not recorded which).

This rearrangement joins TRBV6-1 to TRBJ1-1; D is undetermined. The CDR3 sequence is 13 residues long. The V gene's germline CDR1 is MNHNS and CDR2 SASEGT. V was clipped by 5 bases and J by 3 bases, with 10 bases between them. This chain's CDR3 is CASSNAGYTEAFF. The DNA for the CDR3 is TGTGCCAGCAGTAACGCGGGCTACACTGAAGCTTTCTTT.

In this sample, this clonotype turned up many times. The chain recombines TRBV20-1 with TRBJ1-3; unclear D gene. Germline V lookup: CDR1 DFQATT, CDR2 SNEGSKA (reference sequence). The V gene lost 3 bases and the J gene lost 0 bases, with 9 bases spanning the gap. The CDR3 totals 14 residues. The CDR3 DNA sequence: TGCAGTGCTAGTGGACTGCGCTCTGGAAACACCATATATTTT. It codes for CSASGLRSGNTIYF.

The rearrangement joins TRBV5-5 to TRBJ2-1, with D tentatively TRBD1 (6 bases). Per germline, CDR1 SGHKS and CDR2 YYEKEE (reference sequence). The length of the CDR3 is 15 residues. V dropped 4 bases and J dropped 2 bases, with 13 bases sitting between them. CDR3 in amino acids: CASSHTGNAYNEQFF. In nucleotides, the CDR3 is TGTGCCAGCAGCCACACAGGGAACGCCTACAATGAGCAGTTCTTC.

This clonotype was seen many times. The chain combines TRBV5-1 with TRBJ2-7; 7 nucleotides align to TRBD1. The germline V gene has CDR1 SGHRS and CDR2 YFSETQ. The CDR3 totals 14 residues. V shed 0 bases, J shed 6 bases, and the junction held 6 bases outside the gene matches. The CDR3 bases are TGCGCCAGCAGCTTGGAAGGGGGCATAGGCGAGCAGTACTTC. Translation gives CASSLEGGIGEQYF. Supplemented by reference TRBV5-1 and TRBJ2-7, the full variable domain reads KAGVTQTPRYLIKTRGQQVTLSCSPISGHRSVSWYQQTPGQGLQFLFEYFSETQRNKGNFPGRFSGRQFSNSRSEMNVSTLELGDSALYLCASSLEGGIGEQYFGPGTRLTVT.

This clonotype was recorded many times. The chain combines TRBV20-1 with TRBJ2-7; the D is unclear. The CDR3 totals 15 residues. The germline V and J ends were trimmed by 0 bases and 3 bases, with 15 bases remaining between them. Germline V gives CDR1 DFQATT, CDR2 SNEGSKA (reference sequence). The CDR3 loop reads CSARDPADSYYEQYF. The CDR3 DNA follows: TGCAGTGCTAGAGATCCCGCAGACTCTTACTACGAGCAGTACTTC.

DNA for the CDR3: TGCGCCAGCAGATATCTAGCGGAAACAGATACGCAGTATTTT. This translates into CASRYLAETDTQYF. The chain couples TRBV5-1 to TRBJ2-3; TRBD2 matches 7 bases. In germline, CDR1 is SGHRS, CDR2 YFSETQ. The CDR3 spans 14 residues. Trimming took 5 bases from V and 3 from J; bases not matched to a gene: 6.

In the case of this clonotype: A much larger clone differs by one base, so this may be a read error. The V call is TRBV11-2, the J call TRBJ1-2; D gene uncertain. Deletions cut 6 bases from V and 2 bases from J, with 22 bases between. Germline CDR1 and CDR2: SGHAT and FQNNGV. This CDR3 has 17 residues. CDR3 amino acids: CASRHPDITGVNYGYTF. In DNA, the CDR3 is TGTGCCAGCAGGCATCCCGACATCACGGGTGTCAACTATGGCTACACCTTC.

This clonotype was seen at least ten times. In DNA form, the CDR3 reads TGCGCCAGCAGCTTAACAATCTCCTACGAGCAGTACTTC. Its translation is CASSLTISYEQYF. V gene TRBV5-1 combines with J gene TRBJ2-7; no definite D call. The CDR3 runs to 13 residues. V gave up 2 bases and J gave up 0 bases, with 6 bases separating them. Per the germline V gene, CDR1 is SGHRS and CDR2 is YFSETQ.

The chain couples TRBV3-1 to TRBJ1-1, with TRBD1 as a possible D gene (5 bases). V was trimmed by 3 bases and J by 2 bases, leaving 22 bases between them. Germline V gene lookup returns CDR1 LGHDT and CDR2 YNNKEL (reference sequence). This CDR3 has 18 residues. The CDR3 DNA is TGTGCCAGCAGCCAGGAAGGGGTACGCCGTCCCCGAAACACTGAAGCTTTCTTT. It codes for CASSQEGVRRPRNTEAFF.

This clonotype was counted ten times or more. The chain combines TRBV20-1 with TRBJ2-7; D is tentatively TRBD1 or TRBD2 (5 bases each). The CDR3 runs to 16 residues. Trimming removed 0 bases from V and 1 base from J, with 16 bases in between. Germline V gene lookup returns CDR1 DFQATT and CDR2 SNEGSKA (reference sequence). The CDR3 nucleotides are TGCAGTGCTAGAGATATTGGGACGGATTATTCCTACGAGCAGTACTTC. Protein: CSARDIGTDYSYEQYF.

This clonotype was counted ten times or more. As DNA, the CDR3 is TGTGCCAGTAGTATACGGGGTAAGCAGTTCTTC. Translation: CASSIRGKQFF. The V call is TRBV19, the J call TRBJ2-1; weak D call: TRBD2 (5 bases). The germline gives CDR1 LNHDA, CDR2 SQIVND (reference sequence). Trimming took off 2 bases at V and 11 bases at J, with 7 bases between the two ends. The CDR3 contains 11 residues. The full variable domain, with the rest looked up from reference TRBV19 and TRBJ2-1, is DGGITQSPKYLFRKEGQNVTLSCEQNLNHDAMYWYRQDPGQGLRLIYYSQIVNDFQKGDIAEGYSVSREKKESFPLTVTSAQKNPTAFYLCASSIRGKQFFGPGTRLTVL.

About this clonotype itself: Since no conserved phenylalanine or tryptophan closes the CDR3, a read error is the likely cause. The genes are TRBV28 and TRBJ1-5; D is possibly TRBD1 (6 bases). CDR3 length: 15 amino acids. Germline CDR1 and CDR2: MDHEN and SYDVKM. The DNA for the CDR3 is TGTGCCAGCAGGCGGGGCGGGGGGCGCAAACAGCCCCAGCATTCT. The encoded protein is CASRRGGGRKQPQHS.

This clonotype has at least ten counts. The chain uses TRBV4-2 and TRBJ1-2; TRBD1 is a possible D gene (5 bases). Germline-derived CDR1 and CDR2 are LGHNA and YNFKEQ. The V end lost 3 bases, the J end lost 5 bases, and 10 bases lay between the germline ends. The CDR3 loop spans 13 amino acids. The CDR3 here is CASSQKGPYGYTF. The CDR3 nucleotides read TGTGCCAGCAGCCAGAAGGGACCTTATGGCTACACCTTC.

In this sample, this clonotype turned up many times. This chain links TRBV7-3 with TRBJ2-5; possibly TRBD2 for D (6 bases). V lost 3 bases to trimming and J lost 4 bases, with 12 bases between them. Germline V gene sequence: CDR1 SGHTA, CDR2 FQGTGA. The length of the CDR3 is 14 residues. The CDR3, as DNA: TGTGCCAGCAGCTTCACGGGGGTTGGAGAGACCCAGTACTTC. Translation gives CASSFTGVGETQYF.

This clonotype has at least ten counts. This chain links TRBV9 with TRBJ1-1; no clear D. V was trimmed by 0 bases and J by 2 bases, leaving 5 bases between them. This CDR3 spans 13 amino acids. Per germline, CDR1 SGDLS and CDR2 YYNGEE. This CDR3 is CASSVDSNTEAFF. The CDR3 DNA sequence: TGTGCCAGCAGCGTAGATAGCAACACTGAAGCTTTCTTT.

This clonotype was counted ten times or more. The J gene is TRBJ2-7, the V gene TRBV6-1; D is ambiguous. Germline V gives CDR1 MNHNS, CDR2 SASEGT. This CDR3 is built from 13 residues. The V end lost 6 bases, the J end lost 3 bases, and 12 bases lay between the germline ends. The CDR3 reads CASRRFASYEQYF. In DNA form, the CDR3 reads TGTGCCAGCAGGAGATTCGCAAGCTACGAGCAGTACTTC.

This clonotype showed up many times. The rearrangement uses TRBV29-1 and TRBJ1-2, with no clear D. Germline CDR1 SQVTM, CDR2 ANQGSEA. Trimming removed 5 bases at V and 4 bases at J, with 5 bases between. This CDR3 comprises 10 residues. The CDR3 reads CSVWVYGYTF. The CDR3 DNA is TGCAGCGTTTGGGTCTATGGCTACACCTTC.

As for this clonotype: The conserved phenylalanine or tryptophan normally closing the CDR3 is absent here, so this likely arose from a read error. The V gene is TRBV7-2, the J gene TRBJ2-7; TRBD1 matches at 9 bases. CDR1 SGHTA and CDR2 FQGNSA come from the germline V gene. The CDR3 has 14 residues. V dropped 6 bases and J dropped 2; count of bases not matched to a gene: 5. The chain's CDR3 is CASSPGTGTYEQYI. CDR3 in DNA: TGTGCCAGCAGTCCCGGGACAGGGACCTACGAGCAGTACATC.

This clonotype was found many times. The V gene is TRBV28, the J gene TRBJ2-7, with D possibly matching TRBD1 (5 bases). Per germline, CDR1 MDHEN and CDR2 SYDVKM. The V end lost 8 bases, the J end lost 2 bases, and 13 bases lay between the germline ends. This CDR3 has 13 amino acids. CDR3 bases: TGTGCCAGCCACACGGACAACCCCTACGAGCAGTACTTC. The encoded protein is CASHTDNPYEQYF.

This clonotype was detected only a few times. This chain joins TRBV3-1 and TRBJ2-7; perhaps TRBD1 as D (6 bases). The germline V gene has CDR1 LGHDT and CDR2 YNNKEL (reference sequence). The CDR3 is 14 residues long. Between the trimmed V and J ends, which lost 2 bases and 9 bases, there was a span of 17 bases. Here the CDR3 DNA reads TGTGCCAGCAGCCAACCAGGGGCGGATTCAGGGCAGTACTTC. It is translated as CASSQPGADSGQYF.

The V call is TRBV2, the J call TRBJ1-1; no clear D gene. The CDR3 runs to 13 residues. V lost 6 bases and J 1 base, leaving 9 bases between the germline ends. Looked up from germline, CDR1 is SNHLY and CDR2 is FYNNEI. This CDR3 reads CASSADTNTEAFF. For the CDR3, the DNA is TGTGCCAGCAGCGCTGACACGAACACTGAAGCTTTCTTT.

This clonotype was detected ten times or more. The V gene is TRBV2, the J gene TRBJ1-5; no clear D gene. Trimming shortened V by 6 bases and J by 1 base, and 10 bases separated the two germline ends. Per germline, CDR1 SNHLY and CDR2 FYNNEI. The CDR3 consists of 14 residues. Written as DNA, the CDR3 is TGTGCCAGCAGCCCCACTAACAGCAATCAGCCCCAGCATTTT. Encoded protein: CASSPTNSNQPQHF.